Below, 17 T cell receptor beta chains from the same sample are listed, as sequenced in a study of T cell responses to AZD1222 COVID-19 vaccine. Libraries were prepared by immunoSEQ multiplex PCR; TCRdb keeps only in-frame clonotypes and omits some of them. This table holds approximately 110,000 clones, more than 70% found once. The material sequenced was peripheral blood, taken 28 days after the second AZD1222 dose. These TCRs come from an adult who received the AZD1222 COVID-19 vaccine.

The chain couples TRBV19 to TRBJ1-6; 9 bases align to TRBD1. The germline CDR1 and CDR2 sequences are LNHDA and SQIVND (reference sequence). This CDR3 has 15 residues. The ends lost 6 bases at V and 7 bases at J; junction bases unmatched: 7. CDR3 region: CASRTAGTGNSPLHF. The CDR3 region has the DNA TGTGCCAGTAGGACTGCCGGGACAGGGAATTCACCCCTCCACTTT.

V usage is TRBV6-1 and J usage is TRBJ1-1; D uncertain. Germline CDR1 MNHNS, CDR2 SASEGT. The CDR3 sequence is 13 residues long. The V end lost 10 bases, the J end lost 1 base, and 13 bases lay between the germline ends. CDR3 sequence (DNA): TGTGCCACCGACTCAGCGGAGAACACTGAAGCTTTCTTT. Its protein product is CATDSAENTEAFF.

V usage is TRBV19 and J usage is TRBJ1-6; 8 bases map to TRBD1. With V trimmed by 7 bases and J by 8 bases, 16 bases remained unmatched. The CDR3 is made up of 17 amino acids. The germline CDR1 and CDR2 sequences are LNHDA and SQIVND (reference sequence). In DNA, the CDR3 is TGTGCCAGTAAGGGGACAGGCCTTGGGTTGGGGTATTCACCCCTCCACTTT. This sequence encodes CASKGTGLGLGYSPLHF.

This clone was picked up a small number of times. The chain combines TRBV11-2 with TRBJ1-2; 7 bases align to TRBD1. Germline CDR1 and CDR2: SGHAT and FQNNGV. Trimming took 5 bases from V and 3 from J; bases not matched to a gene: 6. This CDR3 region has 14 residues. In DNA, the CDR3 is TGTGCCAGCAGCGAACAGGGGCCGTACTATGGCTACACCTTC. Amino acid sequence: CASSEQGPYYGYTF.

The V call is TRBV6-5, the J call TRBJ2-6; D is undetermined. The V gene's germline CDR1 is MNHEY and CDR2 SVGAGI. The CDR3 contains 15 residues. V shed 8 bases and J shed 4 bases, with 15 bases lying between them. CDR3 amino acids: CASHPRFPGANVLTF. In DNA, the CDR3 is TGTGCCAGCCACCCCCGCTTTCCCGGGGCCAACGTCCTGACTTTC.

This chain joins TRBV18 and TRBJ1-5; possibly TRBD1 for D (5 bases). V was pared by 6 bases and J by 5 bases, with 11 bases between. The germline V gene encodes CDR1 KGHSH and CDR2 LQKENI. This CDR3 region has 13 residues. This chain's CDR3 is CASSRGTDQPQHF. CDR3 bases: TGTGCCAGCTCCCGAGGGACTGATCAGCCCCAGCATTTT.

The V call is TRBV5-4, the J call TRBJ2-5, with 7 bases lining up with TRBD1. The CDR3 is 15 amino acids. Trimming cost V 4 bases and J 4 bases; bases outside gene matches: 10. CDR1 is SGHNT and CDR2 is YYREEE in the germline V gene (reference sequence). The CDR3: CASSLVGAGGETQYF. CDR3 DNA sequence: TGTGCCAGCAGCCTGGTGGGGGCAGGGGGAGAGACCCAGTACTTC. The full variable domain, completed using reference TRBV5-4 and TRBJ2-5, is ETGVTQSPTHLIKTRGQQVTLRCSSQSGHNTVSWYQQALGQGPQFIFQYYREEENGRGNFPPRFSGLQFPNYSSELNVNALELDDSALYLCASSLVGAGGETQYFGPGTRLLVL.

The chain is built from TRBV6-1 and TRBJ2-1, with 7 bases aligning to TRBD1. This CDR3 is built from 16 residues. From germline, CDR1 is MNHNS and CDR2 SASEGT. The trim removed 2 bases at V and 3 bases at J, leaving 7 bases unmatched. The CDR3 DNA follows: TGTGCCAGCAGTGAAAGCGGAGGACAGGTCTACAATGAGCAGTTCTTC. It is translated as CASSESGGQVYNEQFF.

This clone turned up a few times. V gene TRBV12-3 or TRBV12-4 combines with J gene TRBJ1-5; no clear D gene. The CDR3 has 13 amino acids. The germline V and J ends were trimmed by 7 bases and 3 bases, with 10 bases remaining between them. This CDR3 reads CASKRTYNQPQHF. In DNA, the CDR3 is TGTGCCAGCAAGCGGACCTACAATCAGCCCCAGCATTTT.

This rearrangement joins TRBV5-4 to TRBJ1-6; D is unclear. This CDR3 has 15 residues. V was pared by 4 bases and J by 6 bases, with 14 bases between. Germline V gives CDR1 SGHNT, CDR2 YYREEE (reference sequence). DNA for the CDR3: TGTGCCAGCAGCCCTGGTGGCACATCTAATTCACCCCTCCACTTT. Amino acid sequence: CASSPGGTSNSPLHF.

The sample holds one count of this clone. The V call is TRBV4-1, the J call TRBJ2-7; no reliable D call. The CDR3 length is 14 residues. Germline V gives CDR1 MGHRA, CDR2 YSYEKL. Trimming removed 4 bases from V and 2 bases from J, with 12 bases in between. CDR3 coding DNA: TGCGCCAGCAGCCGGACCCAGACCCCCTACGAGCAGTACTTC. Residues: CASSRTQTPYEQYF.

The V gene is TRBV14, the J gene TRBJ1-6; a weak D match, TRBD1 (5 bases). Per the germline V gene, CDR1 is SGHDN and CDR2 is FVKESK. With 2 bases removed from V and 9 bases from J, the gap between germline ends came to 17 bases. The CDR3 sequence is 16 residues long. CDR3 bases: TGTGCCAGCAGCCAAACGGGGGAGAGTAAAAGTTCACCCCTCCACTTT. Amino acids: CASSQTGESKSSPLHF.

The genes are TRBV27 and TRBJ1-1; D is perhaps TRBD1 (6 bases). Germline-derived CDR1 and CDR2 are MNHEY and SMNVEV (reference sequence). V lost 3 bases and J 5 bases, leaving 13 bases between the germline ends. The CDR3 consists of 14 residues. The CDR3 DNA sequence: TGTGCCAGCAGTTTTGGGGAGGGGGGTACTGAAGCTTTCTTT. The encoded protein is CASSFGEGGTEAFF.

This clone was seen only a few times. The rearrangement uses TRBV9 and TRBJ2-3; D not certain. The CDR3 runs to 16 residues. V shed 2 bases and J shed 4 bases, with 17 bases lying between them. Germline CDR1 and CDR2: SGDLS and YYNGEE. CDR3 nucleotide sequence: TGTGCCAGCAGCGTTACGGGCTTAGGGAACCCAGATACGCAGTATTTT. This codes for CASSVTGLGNPDTQYF.

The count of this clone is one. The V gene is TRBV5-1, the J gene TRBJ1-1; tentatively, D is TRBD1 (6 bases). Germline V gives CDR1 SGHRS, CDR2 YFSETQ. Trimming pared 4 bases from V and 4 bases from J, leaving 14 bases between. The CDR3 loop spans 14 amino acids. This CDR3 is CASSEQGGGTEAFF. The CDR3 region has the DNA TGCGCCAGCAGCGAACAGGGTGGGGGCACTGAAGCTTTCTTT.

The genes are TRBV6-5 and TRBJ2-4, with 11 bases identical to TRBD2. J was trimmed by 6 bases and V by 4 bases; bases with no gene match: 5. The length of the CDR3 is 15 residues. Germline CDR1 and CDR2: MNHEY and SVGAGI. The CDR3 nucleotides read TGTGCCAGCAGTTCAGCCGGGACTAGCGGAAACATTCAGTACTTC. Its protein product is CASSSAGTSGNIQYF.

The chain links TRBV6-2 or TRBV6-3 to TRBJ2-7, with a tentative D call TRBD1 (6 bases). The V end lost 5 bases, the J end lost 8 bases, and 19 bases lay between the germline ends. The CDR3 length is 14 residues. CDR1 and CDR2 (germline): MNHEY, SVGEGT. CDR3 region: CASSVPGHTLQQYF. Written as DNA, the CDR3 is TGTGCCAGCAGTGTACCGGGACACACACTACAGCAGTACTTC.